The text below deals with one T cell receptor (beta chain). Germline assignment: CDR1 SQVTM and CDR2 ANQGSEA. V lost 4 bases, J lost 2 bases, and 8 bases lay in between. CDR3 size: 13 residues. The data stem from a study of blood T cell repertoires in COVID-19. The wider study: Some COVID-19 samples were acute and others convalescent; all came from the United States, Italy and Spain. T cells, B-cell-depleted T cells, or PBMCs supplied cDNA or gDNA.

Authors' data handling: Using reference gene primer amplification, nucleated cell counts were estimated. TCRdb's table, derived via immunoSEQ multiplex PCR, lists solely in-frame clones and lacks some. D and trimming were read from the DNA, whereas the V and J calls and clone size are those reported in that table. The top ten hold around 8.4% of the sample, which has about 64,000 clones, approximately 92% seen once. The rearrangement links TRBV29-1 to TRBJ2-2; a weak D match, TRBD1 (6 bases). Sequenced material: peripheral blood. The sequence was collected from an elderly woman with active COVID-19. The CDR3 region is CSVGGGNTGELFF. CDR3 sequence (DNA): TGCAGCGTTGGAGGGGGAAACACCGGGGAGCTGTTTTTT.